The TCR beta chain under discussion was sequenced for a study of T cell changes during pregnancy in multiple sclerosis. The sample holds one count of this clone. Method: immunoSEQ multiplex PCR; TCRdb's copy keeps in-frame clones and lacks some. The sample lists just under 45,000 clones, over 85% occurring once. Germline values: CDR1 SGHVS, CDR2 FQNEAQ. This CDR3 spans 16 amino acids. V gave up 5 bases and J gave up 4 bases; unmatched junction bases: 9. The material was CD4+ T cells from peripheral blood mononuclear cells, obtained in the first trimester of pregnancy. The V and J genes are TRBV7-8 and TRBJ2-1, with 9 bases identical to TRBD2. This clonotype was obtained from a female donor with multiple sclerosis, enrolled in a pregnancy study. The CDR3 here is CASSEQRLAVYNEQFF. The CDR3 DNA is TGTGCCAGCAGCGAACAGAGACTAGCGGTTTACAATGAGCAGTTCTTC.